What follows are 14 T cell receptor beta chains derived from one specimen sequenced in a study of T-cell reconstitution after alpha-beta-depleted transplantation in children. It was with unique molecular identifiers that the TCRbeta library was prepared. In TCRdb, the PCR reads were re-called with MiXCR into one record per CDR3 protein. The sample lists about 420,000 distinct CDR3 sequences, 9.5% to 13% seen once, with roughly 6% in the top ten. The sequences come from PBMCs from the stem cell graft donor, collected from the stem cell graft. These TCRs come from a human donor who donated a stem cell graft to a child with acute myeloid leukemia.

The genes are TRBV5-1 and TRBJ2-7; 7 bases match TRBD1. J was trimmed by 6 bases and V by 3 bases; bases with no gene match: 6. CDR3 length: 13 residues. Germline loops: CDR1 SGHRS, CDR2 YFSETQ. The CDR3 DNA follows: TGCGCCAGCAGCTACAACAGGGGATCCGAGCAGTACGTC. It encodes CASSYNRGSEQYV.

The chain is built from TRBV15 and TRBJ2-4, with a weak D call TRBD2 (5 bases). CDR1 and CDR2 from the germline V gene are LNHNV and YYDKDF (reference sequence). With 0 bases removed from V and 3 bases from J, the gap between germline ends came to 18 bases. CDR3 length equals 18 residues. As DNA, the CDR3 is TGTGCCACCAGCAGAGATAGGCGGGCTAGGGTCGTCAAAAACATTCAGTACTTC. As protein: CATSRDRRARVVKNIQYF.

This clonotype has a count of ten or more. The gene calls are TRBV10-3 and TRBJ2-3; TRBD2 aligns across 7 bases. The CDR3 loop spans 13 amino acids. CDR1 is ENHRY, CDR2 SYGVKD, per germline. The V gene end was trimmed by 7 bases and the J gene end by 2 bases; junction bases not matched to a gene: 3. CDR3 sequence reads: CAITGGNTDTQYF. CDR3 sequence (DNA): TGTGCCATCACCGGGGGGAACACAGATACGCAGTATTTT.

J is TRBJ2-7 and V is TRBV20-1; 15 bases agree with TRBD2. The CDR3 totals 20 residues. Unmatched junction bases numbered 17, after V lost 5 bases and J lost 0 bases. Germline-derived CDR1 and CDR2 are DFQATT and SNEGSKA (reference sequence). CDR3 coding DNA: TGCAGTGCTGGCCCCGCCGGGGGACTAGCGGGAGGCCGAAGCTCCTACGAGCAGTACTTC. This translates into CSAGPAGGLAGGRSSYEQYF.

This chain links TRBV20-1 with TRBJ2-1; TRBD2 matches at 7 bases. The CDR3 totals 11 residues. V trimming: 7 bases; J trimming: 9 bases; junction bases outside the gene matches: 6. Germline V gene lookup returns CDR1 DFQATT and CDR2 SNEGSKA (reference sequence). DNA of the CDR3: TGCAGTGAGTGGCGGGGGAGTGAGCAGTTCTTC. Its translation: CSEWRGSEQFF.

The CDR3 DNA reads as TGCGCCAGCAGCTTGGATCTAGCGGGCCCAACCTACGAGCAGTACTTC. It specifies CASSLDLAGPTYEQYF. The chain employs TRBV5-1 and TRBJ2-7, with 8 positions matching TRBD2. The CDR3 runs to 16 residues. From germline, CDR1 is SGHRS and CDR2 YFSETQ. Germline trimming cut 0 bases from V and 2 bases from J; bases unmatched to any gene: 7.

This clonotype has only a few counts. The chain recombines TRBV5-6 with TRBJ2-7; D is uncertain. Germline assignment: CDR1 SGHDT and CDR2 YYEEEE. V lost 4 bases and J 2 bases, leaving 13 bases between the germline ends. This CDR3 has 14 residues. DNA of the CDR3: TGTGCCAGCAGCCCCCGCTGGCCCACCTACGAGCAGTACTTC. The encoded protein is CASSPRWPTYEQYF.

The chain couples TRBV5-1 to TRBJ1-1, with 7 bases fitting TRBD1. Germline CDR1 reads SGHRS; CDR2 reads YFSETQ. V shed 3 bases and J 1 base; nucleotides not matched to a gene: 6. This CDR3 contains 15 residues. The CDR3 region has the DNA TGCGCCAGCAGCTCATCGGGACAGTGGAACACTGAAGCTTTCTTT. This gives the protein CASSSSGQWNTEAFF.

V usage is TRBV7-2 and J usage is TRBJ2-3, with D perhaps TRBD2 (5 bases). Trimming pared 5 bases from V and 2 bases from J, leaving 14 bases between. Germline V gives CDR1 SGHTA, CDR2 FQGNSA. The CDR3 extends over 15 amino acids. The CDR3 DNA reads TGTGCCAGCAGCCGCTACGGCGGGTACACAGATACGCAGTATTTT. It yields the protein CASSRYGGYTDTQYF. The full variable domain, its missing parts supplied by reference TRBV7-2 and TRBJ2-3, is GAGVSQSPSNKVTEKGKDVELRCDPISGHTALYWYRQSLGQGLEFLIYFQGNSAPDKSGLPSDRFSAERTGGSVSTLTIQRTQQEDSAVYLCASSRYGGYTDTQYFGPGTRLTVL.

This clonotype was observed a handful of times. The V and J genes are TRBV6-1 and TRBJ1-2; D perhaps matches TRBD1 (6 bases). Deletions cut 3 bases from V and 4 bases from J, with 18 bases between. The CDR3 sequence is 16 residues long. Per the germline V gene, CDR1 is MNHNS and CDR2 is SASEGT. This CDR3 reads CASSDFRGTHIYGYTF. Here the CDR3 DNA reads TGTGCCAGCAGTGACTTCAGGGGAACCCATATCTATGGCTACACCTTC.

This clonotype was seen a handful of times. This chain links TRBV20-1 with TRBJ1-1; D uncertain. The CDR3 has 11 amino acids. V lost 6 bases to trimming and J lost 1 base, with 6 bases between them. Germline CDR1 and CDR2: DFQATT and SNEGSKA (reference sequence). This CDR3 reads CSAQTNTEAFF. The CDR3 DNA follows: TGCAGTGCCCAGACGAACACTGAAGCTTTCTTT.

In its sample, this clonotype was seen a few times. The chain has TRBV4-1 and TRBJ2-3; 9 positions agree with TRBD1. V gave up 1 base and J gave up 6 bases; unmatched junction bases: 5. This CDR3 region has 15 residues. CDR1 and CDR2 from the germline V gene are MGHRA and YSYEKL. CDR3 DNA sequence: TGCGCCAGCAGCCAAGGACAGGGGGTTGGTGATACGCAGTATTTT. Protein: CASSQGQGVGDTQYF.

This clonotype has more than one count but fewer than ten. The CDR3 is CASSESMAGYNSPLHF. The CDR3 DNA sequence: TGTGCCAGCAGTGAATCTATGGCAGGGTATAATTCACCCCTCCACTTT. The chain carries TRBV25-1 and TRBJ1-6, with D possibly being TRBD1 (5 bases). This CDR3 spans 16 amino acids. The V and J ends lost 1 base and 4 bases respectively, with 11 bases between them. The germline V gene has CDR1 MGHDK and CDR2 SYGVNS.

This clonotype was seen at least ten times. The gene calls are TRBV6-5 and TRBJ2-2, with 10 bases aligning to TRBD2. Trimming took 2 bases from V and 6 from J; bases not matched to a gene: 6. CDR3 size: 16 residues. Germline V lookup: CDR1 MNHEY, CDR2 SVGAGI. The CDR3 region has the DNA TGTGCCAGCAGTTACCGAGCGGGGGGGCCCGCCGGGGAGCTGTTTTTT. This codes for CASSYRAGGPAGELFF.